This T cell receptor (beta chain) emerged from a study of blood T cell repertoires in COVID-19. About the study: Researchers got acute and convalescent COVID-19 samples from the United States, Italy and Spain.

There are 16 residues in the CDR3. Per germline, CDR1 SGHTA and CDR2 FQGNSA. V gave up 5 bases and J gave up 7 bases; unmatched junction bases: 11. A Seattle source enrolled patients during active infection and followed them longitudinally. Authors' methods: Estimates of nucleated cell counts were drawn from the amplification of reference gene primers. Here immunoSEQ multiplex PCR was the method, and the copy in TCRdb shows in-frame clones only, minus some. D and trimming come from the DNA, and the V and J calls and clone size come from that table. The table records 100,000 to 150,000 clones, around 89% of them present only once.

The rearrangement uses TRBV7-2 and TRBJ2-2, with 9 positions matching TRBD2. The receptor's source is a man aged 55 to 70 with COVID-19, enrolled during active disease. The sample was peripheral blood. CDR3 region: CASSPRAGGPGGELFF. The CDR3 DNA sequence: TGTGCCAGCAGCCCTAGGGCGGGGGGGCCCGGCGGGGAGCTGTTTTTT. The entire variable domain, with the rest obtained from reference TRBV7-2 and TRBJ2-2, is as follows: GAGVSQSPSNKVTEKGKDVELRCDPISGHTALYWYRQSLGQGLEFLIYFQGNSAPDKSGLPSDRFSAERTGGSVSTLTIQRTQQEDSAVYLCASSPRAGGPGGELFFGEGSRLTVL.